The next 15 T cell receptor beta chains were all read from a single sample in a study of identical twins. MiXCR was run by TCRdb on the 5' RACE reads, yielding one entry per CDR3 protein. The sample records 200,000 to 250,000 distinct CDR3 sequences, 6% to 9% being singletons. These data also formed part of another study, on yellow fever vaccine responses in identical twins.

The sequenced sample was memory (CD45RO+) T cells sorted from blood. The receptors originated from a woman in her late teens or twenties in good health.

This clonotype was seen repeatedly, ten times or more. The rearrangement uses TRBV6-5 and TRBJ2-5; TRBD2 is a possible D gene (6 bases). The germline V gene has CDR1 MNHEY and CDR2 SVGAGI. The V and J ends lost 2 bases and 5 bases respectively, with 6 bases between them. This CDR3 has 12 residues. The CDR3 DNA sequence: TGTGCCAGCAGTTACGGGAGGGAGACCCAGTACTTC. Residues: CASSYGRETQYF.

This clonotype appeared a few times. V and J are TRBV29-1 and TRBJ2-7; D possibly corresponds to TRBD1 (7 bases). The CDR3 covers 13 residues. Trimming took 6 bases from V and 1 from J, leaving 13 bases between them. Germline lookup yields CDR1 SQVTM and CDR2 ANQGSEA. This chain's CDR3 is CSVLTGRSYEQYF. The CDR3 DNA reads as TGCAGCGTCCTGACAGGGAGGTCCTACGAGCAGTACTTC.

At least ten counts were recorded for this clonotype. The chain uses TRBV6-2 or TRBV6-3 and TRBJ2-1; D remains unclear. The V end lost 0 bases, the J end lost 0 bases, and 21 bases lay between the germline ends. Germline loops: CDR1 MNHEY, CDR2 SVGEGT. This CDR3 contains 20 residues. The CDR3 DNA follows: TGTGCCAGCAGTTACTCGCACCCCCCTTTAGCCCAAAGCTCCTACAATGAGCAGTTCTTC. Translation: CASSYSHPPLAQSSYNEQFF.

The sample holds many counts of this clonotype. The V and J genes are TRBV10-3 and TRBJ1-1; possibly TRBD1 for D (5 bases). CDR1 ENHRY and CDR2 SYGVKD come from the germline V gene. V was trimmed by 3 bases and J by 7 bases, leaving 15 bases between them. This CDR3 contains 14 residues. Here the CDR3 DNA reads TGTGCCATCAGTGATGAGGGGTACTCGGTTGAAGCTTTCTTT. It is translated as CAISDEGYSVEAFF.

This clonotype was detected a few times. This chain connects TRBV6-1 to TRBJ2-2; no reliable D call. Deletions cut 2 bases from V and 4 bases from J, with 11 bases between. From germline, CDR1 is MNHNS and CDR2 SASEGT. CDR3 length: 15 amino acids. This CDR3 reads CASSESLDRTGELFF. The CDR3 coding sequence is TGTGCCAGCAGTGAAAGTCTAGATCGCACCGGGGAGCTGTTTTTT.

The CDR3 nucleotides are TGTGCCAGCAGCCAAAGGGAGGGAGGGAACTATGGCTACACCTTC. This gives the protein CASSQREGGNYGYTF. The V call is TRBV4-2, the J call TRBJ1-2; no definite D call. The V gene's germline CDR1 is LGHNA and CDR2 YNFKEQ. V shed 2 bases and J shed 2 bases, with 12 bases lying between them. This CDR3 comprises 15 residues.

Many counts were recorded for this clonotype. The chain recombines TRBV12-3 or TRBV12-4 with TRBJ2-2; D call uncertain. The ends were cut back, 5 bases at V and 2 bases at J, with 6 bases in the middle. CDR3 size: 13 residues. DNA for the CDR3: TGTGCCAGCAGTCAGATCAACACCGGGGAGCTGTTTTTT. Encoded protein: CASSQINTGELFF.

J is TRBJ2-7 and V is TRBV28, with TRBD2 identical over 8 bases. V shed 4 bases, J shed 3 bases, and the junction held 8 bases outside the gene matches. The CDR3 consists of 15 residues. Germline CDR1 and CDR2: MDHEN and SYDVKM. CDR3 amino acids: CASSSSLAVLYEQYF. The CDR3 region has the DNA TGTGCCAGCAGTTCGTCACTAGCGGTCCTCTACGAGCAGTACTTC.

This clonotype was counted between two and nine times. V gene TRBV4-1 combines with J gene TRBJ2-2; no clear D gene. This CDR3 has 14 amino acids. Trimming took off 5 bases at V and 5 bases at J, with 12 bases between the two ends. Germline V gene sequence: CDR1 MGHRA, CDR2 YSYEKL. This CDR3 is CASSVTLGTGELFF. As DNA, the CDR3 is TGCGCCAGCAGCGTAACCTTAGGGACCGGGGAGCTGTTTTTT.

The gene calls are TRBV11-2 and TRBJ2-5, with TRBD1 identical over 9 bases. CDR3 length: 13 residues. Germline V lookup: CDR1 SGHAT, CDR2 FQNNGV. V shed 5 bases and J 5 bases; nucleotides not matched to a gene: 3. The CDR3 region is CASSKQGAETQYF. The CDR3 nucleotides are TGTGCCAGCAGCAAACAGGGGGCTGAGACCCAGTACTTC.

The chain joins TRBV15 to TRBJ1-5; no firm D call. Germline values: CDR1 LNHNV, CDR2 YYDKDF (reference sequence). The CDR3 has 12 amino acids. Trimming left V 5 bases short and J 4 bases short, with 6 bases between. CDR3: CATSVPNQPQHF. DNA of the CDR3: TGTGCCACCAGCGTTCCGAATCAGCCCCAGCATTTT.

The rearrangement joins TRBV9 to TRBJ2-1; TRBD1 aligns across 7 bases. Germline V CDR1 and CDR2: SGDLS, YYNGEE. This CDR3 has 14 amino acids. V lost 1 base and J lost 6; bases outside the gene matches: 4. The CDR3 protein is CASSVRQGANEQFF. CDR3 nucleotides: TGTGCCAGCAGCGTAAGACAGGGTGCCAATGAGCAGTTCTTC.

This clonotype was recorded many times. The chain uses TRBV6-1 and TRBJ2-2, with unresolved D. Per the germline V gene, CDR1 is MNHNS and CDR2 is SASEGT. V lost 7 bases and J lost 0, with 12 bases in between. CDR3 size: 15 residues. This CDR3 is CASTGTDANTGELFF. The CDR3 DNA follows: TGTGCCAGCACCGGAACGGACGCGAACACCGGGGAGCTGTTTTTT.

V usage is TRBV7-9 and J usage is TRBJ2-7, with a weak D call TRBD1 (5 bases). Trimming left V 4 bases short and J 0 bases short, with 7 bases between. This CDR3 is built from 13 residues. The V gene's germline CDR1 is SEHNR and CDR2 FQNEAQ (reference sequence). The CDR3 bases are TGTGCCAGCAGCTCGACAGACTCCTACGAGCAGTACTTC. It is translated as CASSSTDSYEQYF.

This clonotype was found many times. J is TRBJ2-1 and V is TRBV27; D perhaps matches TRBD1 (6 bases). The CDR3 is made up of 14 amino acids. Trimming shortened V by 5 bases and J by 7 bases, and 15 bases separated the two germline ends. The germline CDR1 and CDR2 sequences are MNHEY and SMNVEV (reference sequence). This chain's CDR3 is CASSAFLQGNEQFF. The CDR3 bases are TGTGCCAGCAGTGCCTTCCTCCAGGGGAATGAGCAGTTCTTC.